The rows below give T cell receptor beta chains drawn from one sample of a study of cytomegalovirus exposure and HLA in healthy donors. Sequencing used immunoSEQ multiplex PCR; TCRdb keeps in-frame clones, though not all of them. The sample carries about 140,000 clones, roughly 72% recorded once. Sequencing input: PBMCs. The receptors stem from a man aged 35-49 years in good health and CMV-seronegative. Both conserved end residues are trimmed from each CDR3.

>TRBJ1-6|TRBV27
ASSPRTDSPLH
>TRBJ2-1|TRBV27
ASTPGGSYNEQF
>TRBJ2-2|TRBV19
ATQAGYTGELF
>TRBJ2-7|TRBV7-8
ASSLDHSTSSYEQY
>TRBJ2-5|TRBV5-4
ASSLGAGGRETQY
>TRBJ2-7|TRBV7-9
SSSWASGPYEQY
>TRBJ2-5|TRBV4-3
ASSQEWMAAGETQY
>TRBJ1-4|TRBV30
AWRAGRGLEKLF
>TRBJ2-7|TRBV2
ASKAGTGQDYEQY
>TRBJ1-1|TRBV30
ASAPTFEGYERSEAF
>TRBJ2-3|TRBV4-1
ASSQVMSSGTDTQY
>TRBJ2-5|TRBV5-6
ASSLMQGATETQY
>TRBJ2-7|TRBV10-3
AISAFGTSGSKYEQY
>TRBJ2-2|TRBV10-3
AISDAAGREGNTGELF
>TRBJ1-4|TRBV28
ASSSWTGTVTTNEKLF
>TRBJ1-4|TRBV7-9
ASSPGGIELF
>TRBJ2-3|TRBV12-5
ASGSGLAGGPSSTDTQY
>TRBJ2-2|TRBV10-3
AISDPGEDTGELF
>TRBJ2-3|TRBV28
ASIPLGIGTDTQY
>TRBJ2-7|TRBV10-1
ASSPGTSNEQY
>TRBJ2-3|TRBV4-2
ASSQVPRGTLTDTQY
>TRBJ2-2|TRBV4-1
ASSQGQGLGELF
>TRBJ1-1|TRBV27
ASSRSVLKNTEAF
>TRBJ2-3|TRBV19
ASSIDRVTDTQY
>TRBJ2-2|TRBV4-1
ASSQAPLNTGELF
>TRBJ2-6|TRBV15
ATSNFDSGIVLT
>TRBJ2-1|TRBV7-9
SSSRTGSSYNEQF
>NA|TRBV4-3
ASSQDQVSYEQY
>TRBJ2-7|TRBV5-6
ASSSGQGAYEQY
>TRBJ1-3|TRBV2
ASSEGGTDGNTIY
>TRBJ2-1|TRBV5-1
ASSGSGGYNEQF
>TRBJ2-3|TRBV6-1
ASSEVAGGPSTDTQY
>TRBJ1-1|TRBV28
ASVGDRVNTEAF
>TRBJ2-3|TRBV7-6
ASSSRGTGGLTDTQY
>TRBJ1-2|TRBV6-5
ASSQSGLNYGYT
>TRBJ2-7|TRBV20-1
SALALEQY